Each of the 31 T cell receptor beta chains below was sequenced from the same sample in a study of identical twins. One entry per CDR3 protein results from TCRdb running MiXCR on the 5' RACE reads. The data show some 900,000 distinct CDR3 sequences, with 9% to 15% seen just once and around 1.5% held by the top ten. These data were likewise used in another study, on yellow fever vaccine responses in identical twins.

The source material was PBMCs. The receptor set was obtained from a woman younger than 35 in good health.

The genes are TRBV2 and TRBJ1-1, with D unresolved. Germline loops: CDR1 SNHLY, CDR2 FYNNEI. The V end was cut by 7 bases, the J end by 0 bases, with 9 bases between. The CDR3 has 13 amino acids. The CDR3 region is CASNFRVNTEAFF. CDR3 bases: TGTGCCAGCAACTTTAGGGTGAACACTGAAGCTTTCTTT.

V is TRBV24-1 and J is TRBJ2-3; D is ambiguous. V lost 2 bases and J 2 bases, leaving 4 bases between the germline ends. The germline CDR1 and CDR2 sequences are KGHDR and SFDVKD. CDR3 length: 13 residues. CDR3 sequence reads: CATSDSDTDTQYF. DNA of the CDR3: TGTGCCACCAGTGATTCGGACACAGATACGCAGTATTTT.

The table lists this clonotype with a few counts. The V and J genes are TRBV29-1 and TRBJ1-1; D perhaps matches TRBD1 (6 bases). CDR1 SQVTM and CDR2 ANQGSEA come from the germline V gene. Trimming removed 6 bases from V and 8 bases from J, with 10 bases in between. The CDR3 loop spans 10 amino acids. CDR3 in amino acids: CSVSGQEAFF. The CDR3 nucleotides are TGCAGCGTCTCCGGACAGGAAGCTTTCTTT. Full variable domain (remainder filled in from reference TRBV29-1 and TRBJ1-1): SAVISQKPSRDICQRGTSLTIQCQVDSQVTMMFWYRQQPGQSLTLIATANQGSEATYESGFVIDKFPISRPNLTFSTLTVSNMSPEDSSIYLCSVSGQEAFFGQGTRLTVV.

The V gene is TRBV27, the J gene TRBJ2-6, with D perhaps TRBD1 or TRBD2 (5 bases each). The V end was cut by 6 bases, the J end by 4 bases, with 13 bases between. CDR3 length: 15 amino acids. Germline-derived CDR1 and CDR2 are MNHEY and SMNVEV (reference sequence). The CDR3 coding sequence is TGTGCCAGCAGCAATGAGGGGAAGGGGGCCAACGTCCTGACTTTC. This codes for CASSNEGKGANVLTF.

The chain carries TRBV7-9 and TRBJ2-1; TRBD2 matches 13 bases. CDR1 SEHNR and CDR2 FQNEAQ come from the germline V gene (reference sequence). The CDR3 is made up of 16 amino acids. After removal of 0 bases from V and 8 bases from J, the junction contained 4 bases not matched to a gene. CDR3: CASSLAITSGRDEQFF. The CDR3 coding sequence is TGTGCCAGCAGCTTAGCGATAACTAGCGGGAGGGATGAGCAGTTCTTC.

A note on this clonotype: Its ends do not fully match the called genes, so a read error is possible. The CDR3 coding sequence is TGTGCCAGCAGCCTAGCGGCCACGACTAGGGCCACAGATACGCAGTATTTT. It is translated as CASSLAATTRATDTQYF. The chain combines TRBV7-9 with TRBJ2-3, with 7 nucleotides matching TRBD2. Germline V lookup: CDR1 SEHNR, CDR2 FQNEAQ (reference sequence). The CDR3 consists of 17 residues.

In this sample, this clonotype turned up a few times. The chain carries TRBV12-3 or TRBV12-4 and TRBJ2-5; 8 nucleotides match TRBD2. CDR3 length: 14 amino acids. Unmatched junction bases numbered 5, after V lost 6 bases and J lost 2 bases. The CDR3 here is CASRARGEQETQYF. CDR3 in DNA: TGTGCCAGCAGAGCGCGGGGGGAACAAGAGACCCAGTACTTC.

This clonotype was observed a handful of times. The CDR3 reads CASSKTGLGQETQYF. The CDR3 DNA follows: TGTGCCAGCAGCAAGACTGGGCTAGGGCAAGAGACCCAGTACTTC. This chain uses TRBV9 with TRBJ2-5; no definite D call. CDR1 and CDR2 (germline): SGDLS, YYNGEE. The CDR3 loop spans 15 amino acids. Trimming pared 4 bases from V and 2 bases from J, leaving 15 bases between.

The J gene is TRBJ2-3, the V gene TRBV13, with D perhaps matching TRBD2 (6 bases). The length of the CDR3 is 15 residues. The germline V gene has CDR1 PRHDT and CDR2 FYEKMQ (reference sequence). V was trimmed by 8 bases and J by 5 bases, leaving 20 bases between them. The CDR3 protein is CASAGLAGIRDTQYF. CDR3 coding DNA: TGTGCCAGCGCGGGGCTAGCTGGGATAAGAGATACGCAGTATTTT.

The CDR3 nucleotides read TGTGCCAGCAGTGAAGAGGGACCGCCCACTGAAGCTTTCTTT. It translates to CASSEEGPPTEAFF. The rearrangement uses TRBV2 and TRBJ1-1, with TRBD1 as a possible D gene (5 bases). CDR3 length equals 14 residues. Germline V lookup: CDR1 SNHLY, CDR2 FYNNEI. V lost 1 base, J lost 4 bases, and 10 bases lay in between.

This clonotype was found a few times. The chain carries TRBV27 and TRBJ2-7, with TRBD1 matching over 7 bases. Germline CDR1 reads MNHEY; CDR2 reads SMNVEV (reference sequence). This CDR3 region has 15 residues. The V gene end was trimmed by 6 bases and the J gene end by 1 base; junction bases not matched to a gene: 9. DNA for the CDR3: TGTGCCAGCAGAGAGACAGGGTACAATTCCTACGAGCAGTACTTC. Residues: CASRETGYNSYEQYF.

This chain links TRBV28 with TRBJ2-7; 7 nucleotides line up with TRBD2. V lost 5 bases to trimming and J lost 5 bases; unmatched junction nucleotides: 12. Germline V gene sequence: CDR1 MDHEN, CDR2 SYDVKM. The CDR3 is 15 amino acids. The CDR3 DNA is TGTGCCAGCAGTCCGTCGTTTGCGGGAGCCCACGAGCAGTACTTC. Translation: CASSPSFAGAHEQYF.

A note on this clonotype: The junction departs from the called germline gene at one end, perhaps through a read error. The gene calls are TRBV3-1 and TRBJ1-6; D gene ambiguous. Germline V gene lookup returns CDR1 LGHDT and CDR2 YNNKEL (reference sequence). The length of the CDR3 is 13 residues. CDR3: CASRQAKASPLHF. CDR3 bases: TGTGCCAGCAGACAAGCAAAGGCTTCACCCCTCCACTTT.

There are a few counts of this clonotype. The genes are TRBV20-1 and TRBJ2-5; D tentatively reads TRBD1 or TRBD2 (5 bases each). The CDR3 is made up of 15 amino acids. The germline CDR1 and CDR2 sequences are DFQATT and SNEGSKA (reference sequence). Trimming cost V 1 base and J 1 base, with 13 bases left between them. For the CDR3, the DNA is TGCAGTGCTAGAGCCTGGGGGTCTACCCAAGAGACCCAGTACTTC. Residues: CSARAWGSTQETQYF.

This clonotype was seen many times. For the CDR3, the DNA is TGTGCCAGCAGGATGAGGGGCCCCACCAATCGAGATACGCAGTATTTT. Its translation is CASRMRGPTNRDTQYF. The chain couples TRBV6-1 to TRBJ2-3, with D perhaps matching TRBD1 or TRBD2 (5 bases each). Germline-derived CDR1 and CDR2 are MNHNS and SASEGT. Trimming shortened V by 6 bases and J by 5 bases, and 21 bases separated the two germline ends. This CDR3 contains 16 residues.

This clonotype appeared a few times. The chain uses TRBV7-8 and TRBJ2-7, with 8 bases lining up with TRBD2. Germline values: CDR1 SGHVS, CDR2 FQNEAQ. This CDR3 has 17 amino acids. With V trimmed by 1 base and J by 0 bases, 8 bases remained unmatched. CDR3 protein: CASSLGPGTSRSYEQYF. CDR3 DNA sequence: TGTGCCAGCAGCTTAGGACCCGGGACTAGTCGCTCCTACGAGCAGTACTTC.

This clonotype appeared many times. This chain uses TRBV12-3 or TRBV12-4 with TRBJ1-2; 9 nucleotides match TRBD1. The CDR3 is 16 residues long. The V gene end was trimmed by 6 bases and the J gene end by 5 bases; junction bases not matched to a gene: 13. CDR3 coding DNA: TGTGCCAGCAGAAGGACAGGGGAGGGCTTGGGTTATGGCTACACCTTC. It encodes CASRRTGEGLGYGYTF.

This clonotype has more than one count but fewer than ten. The V gene is TRBV11-1, the J gene TRBJ2-3; 14 nucleotides line up with TRBD2. The J segment lost 4 bases and the V segment lost 5 bases, leaving 11 bases of the junction unmatched. Germline V gives CDR1 SGHAT, CDR2 FQDESV (reference sequence). The CDR3 is made up of 18 amino acids. The CDR3 loop reads CASSQGSATSGRADTQYF. The CDR3 coding sequence is TGTGCCAGCAGCCAAGGATCCGCGACTAGCGGGAGGGCAGATACGCAGTATTTT.

This clonotype was seen a handful of times. The CDR3 reads CSARPPSGTGGQETQYF. CDR3 in DNA: TGCAGTGCTAGACCCCCCTCCGGGACAGGGGGGCAAGAGACCCAGTACTTC. The J gene is TRBJ2-5, the V gene TRBV20-1; 11 nucleotides agree with TRBD1. Germline V CDR1 and CDR2: DFQATT, SNEGSKA (reference sequence). This CDR3 spans 17 amino acids. V lost 2 bases to trimming and J lost 2 bases; unmatched junction nucleotides: 10.

This clonotype showed up just a few times. The gene calls are TRBV12-3 or TRBV12-4 and TRBJ2-3; TRBD2 agrees at 10 bases. This CDR3 contains 16 residues. Trimming at V came to 3 bases and at J to 5 bases, leaving 8 bases not matched to a gene. CDR3 sequence reads: CASSFSSGGPQDTQYF. CDR3 DNA: TGTGCCAGCAGTTTTTCTAGCGGGGGCCCCCAAGATACGCAGTATTTT.

This clonotype came up many times. This sequence joins TRBV11-2 and TRBJ2-5; D gene uncertain. The CDR3 extends over 12 amino acids. Per the germline V gene, CDR1 is SGHAT and CDR2 is FQNNGV. V was cut by 2 bases and J by 7 bases, with 8 bases left in between. The CDR3 loop reads CASSLSLGTQYF. The CDR3, as DNA: TGTGCCAGCAGCTTATCCTTAGGGACCCAGTACTTC.

This clonotype turned up a few times. The rearrangement joins TRBV7-2 to TRBJ2-5; possibly TRBD2 for D (6 bases). This CDR3 has 14 amino acids. V was cut by 8 bases and J by 5 bases, with 18 bases left in between. Germline V gene lookup returns CDR1 SGHTA and CDR2 FQGNSA. In nucleotides, the CDR3 is TGTGCCAGCGGCTCCGGGAGACCTGTTGAGACCCAGTACTTC. Amino acid sequence: CASGSGRPVETQYF.

This clonotype was counted a few times. The rearrangement links TRBV9 to TRBJ2-3, with D possibly being TRBD1 (5 bases). Germline assignment: CDR1 SGDLS and CDR2 YYNGEE. The CDR3 contains 16 residues. V gave up 4 bases and J gave up 6 bases, with 21 bases separating them. This CDR3 reads CASSPFKEGASDTQYF. CDR3 DNA: TGTGCCAGCAGCCCGTTTAAGGAAGGGGCTTCGGATACGCAGTATTTT.

The CDR3 DNA is TGTGCCAGCAGCATTGGACTATTCACAGATACGCAGTATTTT. This codes for CASSIGLFTDTQYF. V gene TRBV7-2 combines with J gene TRBJ2-3; D is possibly TRBD2 (6 bases). Germline lookup yields CDR1 SGHTA and CDR2 FQGNSA. The V end lost 5 bases, the J end lost 2 bases, and 11 bases lay between the germline ends. This CDR3 has 14 residues.

In this sample, this clonotype turned up many times. The chain joins TRBV3-1 to TRBJ2-3, with D perhaps TRBD1 or TRBD2 (6 bases each). With 3 bases removed from V and 0 bases from J, the gap between germline ends came to 13 bases. Germline V gene data show CDR1 as LGHDT and CDR2 as YNNKEL (reference sequence). The CDR3 extends over 16 amino acids. The CDR3 sequence: CASSQIRGQSTDTQYF. The CDR3 DNA reads as TGTGCCAGCAGCCAGATTCGGGGGCAAAGCACAGATACGCAGTATTTT.

The sample holds many counts of this clonotype. V and J are TRBV29-1 and TRBJ2-7; 8 nucleotides align to TRBD1. The CDR3 has 16 amino acids. With 1 base clipped from V and 3 bases from J, the junction kept 11 bases outside the gene matches. CDR1 is SQVTM and CDR2 is ANQGSEA in the germline V gene. CDR3 residues: CSVEVWGTGDSYEQYF. The CDR3 nucleotides read TGCAGCGTTGAAGTATGGGGGACAGGTGACAGCTACGAGCAGTACTTC.

This rearrangement joins TRBV3-1 to TRBJ2-3; 10 bases are shared with TRBD2. The length of the CDR3 is 18 residues. J lost 0 bases, V lost 3 bases, and 9 bases had no gene match. CDR1 is LGHDT, CDR2 YNNKEL, per germline (reference sequence). This CDR3 reads CASSQGLARKGSTDTQYF. The CDR3 bases are TGTGCCAGCAGCCAGGGACTAGCGCGTAAGGGAAGCACAGATACGCAGTATTTT.

This clonotype was observed a few times. The rearrangement uses TRBV5-1 and TRBJ2-1; weak D call: TRBD1 (6 bases). V was shortened by 0 bases and J by 6 bases, with 10 bases between the two germline ends. The CDR3 is 14 amino acids. Germline CDR1 is SGHRS and CDR2 is YFSETQ. The CDR3 region has the DNA TGCGCCAGCAGCTTGGAGGACAGAAGCAATGAGCAGTTCTTC. Translated, it gives CASSLEDRSNEQFF.

Ten or more counts support this clonotype. This sequence joins TRBV6-5 and TRBJ1-1, with D uncertain. Trimming removed 4 bases at V and 4 bases at J, with 10 bases between. Germline CDR1 is MNHEY and CDR2 is SVGAGI. The CDR3 extends over 13 amino acids. CDR3 DNA sequence: TGTGCCAGCAGTTCTGGTCGGGTCACTGAAGCTTTCTTT. Translating it yields CASSSGRVTEAFF.

The chain carries TRBV7-3 and TRBJ2-1; D is perhaps TRBD2 (6 bases). The length of the CDR3 is 15 residues. Germline-derived CDR1 and CDR2 are SGHTA and FQGTGA. Trimming removed 4 bases at V and 5 bases at J, with 15 bases between. The CDR3 reads CASSSVPGLDNEQFF. CDR3 coding DNA: TGTGCCAGCAGCTCCGTCCCGGGACTCGACAATGAGCAGTTCTTC.

V usage is TRBV4-2 and J usage is TRBJ2-7, with TRBD2 matching over 13 bases. Losses at the gene ends were 4 bases for V and 4 bases for J; bases not matched to a gene: 7. Germline V lookup: CDR1 LGHNA, CDR2 YNFKEQ. The CDR3 sequence is 16 residues long. The CDR3 loop reads CASSRGLAGVQYEQYF. DNA of the CDR3: TGTGCCAGCAGCCGCGGACTAGCGGGAGTTCAGTACGAGCAGTACTTC.